Below are 11 T cell receptor beta chains sequenced from a single sample in a study of T cells expressing NK-cell markers. TCRdb derives one entry per CDR3 protein from the 5' RACE reads, leaving out DNA. Its listing shows 200,000 to 300,000 distinct CDR3 sequences. Sequencing used blood T cells: a sorted CD56 or NKG2C T cell subset, CD4+ or CD8+ T cells, or bulk PBMC T cells (not recorded which). The receptors come from a woman aged 18-69 years in good health.

The genes are TRBV6-1 and TRBJ2-2; the D call of TRBD2 rests on TCRdb alone, since no DNA is present to check it. Germline assignment: CDR1 MNHNS and CDR2 SASEGT. This CDR3 comprises 15 residues. This CDR3 is CASRLAGGPTGELFF.

The chain carries TRBV30 and TRBJ2-3. The CDR3 loop spans 13 amino acids. Germline V gene data show CDR1 as GTSNPN and CDR2 as SVGIG (reference sequence). CDR3 sequence reads: CAWGRRNTDTQYF. Looking up the rest from reference TRBV30 and TRBJ2-3 gives the full variable domain: SQTIHQWPATLVQPVGSPLSLECTVEGTSNPNLYWYRQAAGRGLQLLFYSVGIGQISSEVPQNLSASRPQDRQFILSSKKLLLSDSGFYLCAWGRRNTDTQYFGPGTRLTVL.

CDR3 loop: CAISPGSGYTF. The genes are TRBV10-3 and TRBJ1-2; TCRdb gives TRBD1 as the D gene, but with no DNA this cannot be confirmed. The CDR3 sequence is 11 residues long. Germline V CDR1 and CDR2: ENHRY, SYGVKD.

The rearrangement uses TRBV20-1 and TRBJ1-2; TCRdb designates TRBD1, a call that cannot be tested without DNA. Germline CDR1 reads DFQATT; CDR2 reads SNEGSKA (reference sequence). CDR3 size: 15 residues. The CDR3 region is CSAREPGRLNYGYTF.

The rearrangement joins TRBV24-1 to TRBJ2-1; absent DNA, TCRdb's TRBD2 call cannot be checked. There are 15 residues in the CDR3. Germline-derived CDR1 and CDR2 are KGHDR and SFDVKD. CDR3 residues: CATRREEVTYNEQFF.

The gene calls are TRBV30 and TRBJ2-1; as DNA is missing, the TRBD2 call by TCRdb cannot be tested. This CDR3 has 14 amino acids. CDR1 is GTSNPN and CDR2 is SVGIG in the germline V gene (reference sequence). The CDR3 here is CAWSVSLAGGEQFF.

This chain's CDR3 is CSASGTSGGTKETQYF. V is TRBV20-1 and J is TRBJ2-5; as DNA is missing, the TRBD2 call by TCRdb cannot be tested. This CDR3 spans 16 amino acids. Germline CDR1 DFQATT, CDR2 SNEGSKA (reference sequence).

This chain connects TRBV6-2 or TRBV6-3 to TRBJ1-5; TCRdb's D call, TRBD1, is unchecked because there is no DNA. CDR3 length: 15 amino acids. Germline CDR1 reads MNHEY; CDR2 reads SVGEGT. The CDR3 reads CASSFPGTGKQPQHF.

The chain recombines TRBV7-2 with TRBJ2-7; absent DNA, TCRdb's TRBD1 call cannot be checked. The germline V gene encodes CDR1 SGHTA and CDR2 FQGNSA. The CDR3 has 15 residues. CDR3 protein: CASSLRYWGDYEQYF.

The J gene is TRBJ2-2, the V gene TRBV7-2; TCRdb's D gene call, TRBD1, goes unchecked for lack of DNA. CDR3 length equals 15 residues. The germline V gene has CDR1 SGHTA and CDR2 FQGNSA. The CDR3 sequence: CASGNRASGTGELFF.

The chain couples TRBV7-2 to TRBJ1-5. The CDR3 is made up of 15 amino acids. Germline values: CDR1 SGHTA, CDR2 FQGNSA. CDR3 sequence reads: CASSLATAPNQPQHF.